One sample yielded the 15 T cell receptor beta chains listed below, sequenced in a study of cytomegalovirus exposure and HLA in healthy donors (TCRdb year 2017). Library preparation used the immunoSEQ multiplex PCR assay. For the multiplex PCR, a mixture combining 60 forward primers for TCR Vbeta segments and 13 reverse primers for TCR Jbeta segments was used. In TCRdb, the immuneACCESS table is reduced to in-frame sequences with V and J assigned. These tables do not hold every clone; where another copy was compared, an unresolved V gene accounts for under half, and the others remain unexplained. The sample includes some 110,000 clones, with 55% to 75% observed a single time. Just over 8.5% of the sample is in the top ten clones. Sequencing input: PBMCs. Every receptor here comes from a man in his thirties or forties in good health and CMV-seropositive.

There are a few counts of this clone. The rearrangement joins TRBV7-9 to TRBJ2-2; TRBD2 is a possible D gene (5 bases). Trimming left V 5 bases short and J 3 bases short, with 19 bases between. CDR1 and CDR2 (germline): SEHNR, FQNEAQ (reference sequence). The CDR3 runs 17 residues. CDR3 region: CASSPDNDKGDTGELFF. Written as DNA, the CDR3 is TGTGCCAGCAGCCCTGATAACGACAAGGGAGACACCGGGGAGCTGTTTTTT.

This sequence joins TRBV5-4 and TRBJ2-2; no definite D call. CDR3 size: 12 residues. Trimming left V 7 bases short and J 4 bases short, with 8 bases between. Germline-derived CDR1 and CDR2 are SGHNT and YYREEE (reference sequence). CDR3 region: CASPSSTGELFF. The CDR3 nucleotides are TGTGCCAGCCCTTCTAGCACCGGGGAGCTGTTTTTT.

The chain combines TRBV7-2 with TRBJ2-7, with TRBD1 matching over 7 bases. Trimming cost V 5 bases and J 0 bases; bases outside gene matches: 7. The length of the CDR3 is 15 residues. From germline, CDR1 is SGHTA and CDR2 FQGNSA. The CDR3 protein is CASSHNRGHSYEQYV. CDR3 bases: TGTGCCAGCAGCCACAACAGGGGCCACTCCTACGAGCAGTACGTC.

J is TRBJ2-3 and V is TRBV10-1; 8 bases fit TRBD1. CDR1 and CDR2 from the germline V gene are WNHNN and SYGVQD (reference sequence). V dropped 8 bases and J dropped 4; count of bases not matched to a gene: 8. The CDR3 totals 14 residues. The CDR3 DNA reads TGCGCCAGCCGGACAGGGATTTTTTCAGATACGCAGTATTTT. It codes for CASRTGIFSDTQYF.

This clone was detected only once. The chain employs TRBV29-1 and TRBJ2-7; D might be TRBD1 (5 bases). CDR1 is SQVTM, CDR2 ANQGSEA, per germline. The V and J ends lost 6 bases and 0 bases respectively, with 9 bases between them. The length of the CDR3 is 12 residues. Written as DNA, the CDR3 is TGCAGCGTCAGGGTTAGCTCCTACGAGCAGTACGTC. It encodes CSVRVSSYEQYV.

V usage is TRBV5-1 and J usage is TRBJ1-1; D remains ambiguous. The CDR3 is made up of 14 amino acids. The germline V gene encodes CDR1 SGHRS and CDR2 YFSETQ. The V and J ends lost 0 bases and 2 bases respectively, with 8 bases between them. The CDR3 sequence: CASSLEEVNTEAFF. In DNA form, the CDR3 reads TGCGCCAGCAGCTTGGAGGAGGTCAACACTGAAGCTTTCTTT.

This clone has just a few counts. The chain employs TRBV4-1 and TRBJ2-3; no definite D call. Germline lookup yields CDR1 MGHRA and CDR2 YSYEKL. The V end was cut by 0 bases, the J end by 8 bases, with 3 bases between. CDR3 size: 11 residues. CDR3 in amino acids: CASSQESTQYF. The CDR3 nucleotides read TGCGCCAGCAGCCAAGAGAGTACGCAGTATTTT.

This clone was counted once. A read error may produce the germline difference seen at one junction end. This chain connects TRBV9 to TRBJ1-5; D not resolved. Germline V lookup: CDR1 SGDLS, CDR2 YYNGEE. This CDR3 spans 11 amino acids. CDR3 coding DNA: TGTGCCAGCAGCGTCGCTCAGGCCCAGCATTTT. As protein: CASSVAQAQHF. The full variable domain, its missing parts supplied by reference TRBV9 and TRBJ1-5, is DSGVTQTPKHLITATGQRVTLRCSPRSGDLSVYWYQQSLDQGLQFLIQYYNGEERAKGNILERFSAQQFPDLHSELNLSSLELGDSALYFCASSVAQAQHFGDGTRLSIL.

This rearrangement joins TRBV14 to TRBJ2-7, with 11 bases lining up with TRBD2. The CDR3 sequence is 16 residues long. V shed 0 bases and J 6 bases; nucleotides not matched to a gene: 7. Looked up from germline, CDR1 is SGHDN and CDR2 is FVKESK. The CDR3: CASSQERLAGISEQYV. The CDR3 DNA follows: TGTGCCAGCAGCCAAGAGCGACTAGCGGGAATAAGCGAGCAGTACGTC.

This clone was seen a handful of times. The chain has TRBV7-9 and TRBJ1-5; TRBD1 aligns across 9 bases. The V and J ends lost 5 bases and 4 bases, in that order; junction bases with no gene match: 3. The germline V gene encodes CDR1 SEHNR and CDR2 FQNEAQ (reference sequence). This CDR3 is 14 amino acids long. CDR3 bases: TGTGCCAGCAGCCTCGGACAGGGGAATCAGCCCCAGCATTTT. Its translation: CASSLGQGNQPQHF.

The chain carries TRBV30 and TRBJ2-3; TRBD1 aligns across 7 bases. The germline V gene encodes CDR1 GTSNPN and CDR2 SVGIG (reference sequence). The V gene end was trimmed by 1 base and the J gene end by 2 bases; junction bases not matched to a gene: 3. The CDR3 extends over 14 amino acids. The CDR3 bases are TGTGCCTGGAGTGAGACAGGGCCCACAGATACGCAGTATTTT. Translation gives CAWSETGPTDTQYF. Using reference TRBV30 and TRBJ2-3 for the parts outside the CDR3, the full variable domain is SQTIHQWPATLVQPVGSPLSLECTVEGTSNPNLYWYRQAAGRGLQLLFYSVGIGQISSEVPQNLSASRPQDRQFILSSKKLLLSDSGFYLCAWSETGPTDTQYFGPGTRLTVL.

The chain employs TRBV19 and TRBJ2-1; TRBD2 matches at 9 bases. J was trimmed by 10 bases and V by 7 bases; bases with no gene match: 14. Germline-derived CDR1 and CDR2 are LNHDA and SQIVND (reference sequence). The CDR3 totals 15 residues. The CDR3 sequence: CASISEWSSGTEQFF. The CDR3 nucleotides are TGTGCCAGTATATCGGAGTGGTCTAGCGGGACCGAGCAGTTCTTC.

This clone has just a few counts. This chain joins TRBV6-5 and TRBJ1-5, with a possible D match to TRBD1 (6 bases). The germline V gene encodes CDR1 MNHEY and CDR2 SVGAGI. This CDR3 contains 13 residues. Trimming left V 6 bases short and J 7 bases short, with 13 bases between. CDR3 in DNA: TGTGCCAGCAGAACAGGGTTTGACCAGCCCCAGCATTTT. Its protein is CASRTGFDQPQHF.

V and J are TRBV5-1 and TRBJ2-1, with D maybe TRBD2 (5 bases). Germline V CDR1 and CDR2: SGHRS, YFSETQ. The CDR3 covers 16 residues. Trimming took off 3 bases at V and 4 bases at J, with 17 bases between the two ends. DNA for the CDR3: TGCGCCAGCAGCTGGCGAGGCCCCCCGGGATACAATGAGCAGTTCTTC. Its translation: CASSWRGPPGYNEQFF.

This chain connects TRBV2 to TRBJ2-3, with TRBD2 matching 8 bases. Losses at the gene ends were 3 bases for V and 2 bases for J; bases not matched to a gene: 7. Germline values: CDR1 SNHLY, CDR2 FYNNEI. The CDR3 length is 16 residues. The CDR3 loop is CASSDTGGPSTDTQYF. The CDR3 coding sequence is TGTGCCAGCAGTGACACGGGGGGGCCATCCACAGATACGCAGTATTTT.